This TCR beta chain appears in the sequencing data of a study of T cells in localized non-small cell lung cancer. V gave up 6 bases and J gave up 8 bases; unmatched junction bases: 14. The length of the CDR3 is 15 residues. Using immunoSEQ multiplex PCR, the repertoire was profiled, and TCRdb retains in-frame clones only, with some absent. This sample has approximately 1,200 clones, with roughly 31% found just once. The V and J genes are TRBV23-1 and TRBJ1-1, with TRBD1 matching 8 bases. Being an ORF, TRBV23-1 has a function that is uncertain. The specimen was normal lung tissue next to the tumor, collected before any cancer treatment. The receptor's source is a man aged 40 to 69 with stage I squamous cell lung carcinoma. The DNA of the CDR3 is TGCGCCAGCAGCCCTGTCCCGGGACAGGACGAAGAAGCTTTCTTT. As protein: CASSPVPGQDEEAFF.